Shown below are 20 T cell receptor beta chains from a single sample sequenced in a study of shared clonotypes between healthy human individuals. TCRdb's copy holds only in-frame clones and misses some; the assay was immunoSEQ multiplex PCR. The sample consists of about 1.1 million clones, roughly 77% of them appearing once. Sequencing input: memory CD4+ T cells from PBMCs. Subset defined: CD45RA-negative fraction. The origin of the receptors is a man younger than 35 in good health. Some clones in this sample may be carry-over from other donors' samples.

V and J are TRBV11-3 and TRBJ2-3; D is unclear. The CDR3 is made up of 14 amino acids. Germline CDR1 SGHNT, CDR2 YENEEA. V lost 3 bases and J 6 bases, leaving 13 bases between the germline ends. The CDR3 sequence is CASSFRQVRDTQYF. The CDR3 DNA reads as TGTGCCAGCAGCTTCCGGCAGGTCAGGGATACGCAGTATTTT.

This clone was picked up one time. In nucleotides, the CDR3 is TGTGCCAGCAGTCCCCCTGCCGGGGGGGAGAACACTGAAGCTTTCTTT. Translating it yields CASSPPAGGENTEAFF. The chain recombines TRBV6-6 with TRBJ1-1; D is possibly TRBD1 (5 bases). The CDR3 runs 16 residues. Trimming removed 5 bases at V and 1 base at J, with 17 bases between. Germline CDR1 MNHNY, CDR2 SVGAGI (reference sequence).

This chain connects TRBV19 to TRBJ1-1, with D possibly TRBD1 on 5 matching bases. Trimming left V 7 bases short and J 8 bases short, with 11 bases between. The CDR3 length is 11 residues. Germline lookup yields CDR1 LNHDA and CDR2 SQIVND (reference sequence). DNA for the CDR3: TGTGCCAGTATAAGGGGAGGGGAAGCTTTCTTT. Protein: CASIRGGEAFF.

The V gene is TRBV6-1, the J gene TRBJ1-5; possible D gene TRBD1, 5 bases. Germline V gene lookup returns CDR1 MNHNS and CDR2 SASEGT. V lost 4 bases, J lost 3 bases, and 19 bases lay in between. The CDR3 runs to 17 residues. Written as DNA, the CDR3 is TGTGCCAGCAGTGGGGAAGGTCGCCGGGGCTTCAATCAGCCCCAGCATTTT. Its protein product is CASSGEGRRGFNQPQHF.

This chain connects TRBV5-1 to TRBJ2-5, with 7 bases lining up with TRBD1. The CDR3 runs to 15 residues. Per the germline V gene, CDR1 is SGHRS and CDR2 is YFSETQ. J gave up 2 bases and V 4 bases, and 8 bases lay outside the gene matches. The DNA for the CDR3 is TGCGCCAGCAGCAGCCTGGGGACAGCTCAAGAGACCCAGTACTTC. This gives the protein CASSSLGTAQETQYF.

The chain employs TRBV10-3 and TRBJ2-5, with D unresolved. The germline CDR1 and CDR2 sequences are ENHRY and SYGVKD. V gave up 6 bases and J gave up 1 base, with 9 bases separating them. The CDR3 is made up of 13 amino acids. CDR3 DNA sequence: TGTGCCATCAGCTACTCTGTCCAAGAGACCCAGTACTTC. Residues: CAISYSVQETQYF.

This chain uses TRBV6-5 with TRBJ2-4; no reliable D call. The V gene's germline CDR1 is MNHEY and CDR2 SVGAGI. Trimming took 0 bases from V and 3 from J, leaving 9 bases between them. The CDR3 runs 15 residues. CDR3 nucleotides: TGTGCCAGCAGTTACTCCTTTGGAATCAAAAACATTCAGTACTTC. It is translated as CASSYSFGIKNIQYF.

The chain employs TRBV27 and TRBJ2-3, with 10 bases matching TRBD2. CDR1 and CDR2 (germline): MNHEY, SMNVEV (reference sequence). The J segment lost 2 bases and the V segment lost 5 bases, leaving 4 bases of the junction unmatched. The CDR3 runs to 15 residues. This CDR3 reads CASSRSGRTTDTQYF. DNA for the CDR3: TGTGCCAGCAGTCGTAGCGGGAGGACCACAGATACGCAGTATTTT.

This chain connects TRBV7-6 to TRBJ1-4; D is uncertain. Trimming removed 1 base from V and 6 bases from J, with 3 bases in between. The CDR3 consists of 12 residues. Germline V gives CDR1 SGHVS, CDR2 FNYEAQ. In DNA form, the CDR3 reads TGTGCCAGCAGCTTAGGGCATGAAAAACTGTTTTTT. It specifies CASSLGHEKLFF.

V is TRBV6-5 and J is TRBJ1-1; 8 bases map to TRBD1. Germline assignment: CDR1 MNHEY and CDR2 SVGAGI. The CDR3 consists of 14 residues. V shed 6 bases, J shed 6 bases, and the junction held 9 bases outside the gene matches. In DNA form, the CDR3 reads TGTGCCAGCAGACTCCTTAACAGGGGGGCTGAAGCTTTCTTT. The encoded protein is CASRLLNRGAEAFF.

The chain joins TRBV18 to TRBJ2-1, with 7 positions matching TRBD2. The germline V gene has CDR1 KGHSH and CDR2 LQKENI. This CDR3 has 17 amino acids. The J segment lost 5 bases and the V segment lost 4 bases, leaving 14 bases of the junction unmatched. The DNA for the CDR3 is TGTGCCAGCTCACGCCGCCTGGGTGCGGGAGATGACAATGAGCAGTTCTTC. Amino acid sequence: CASSRRLGAGDDNEQFF.

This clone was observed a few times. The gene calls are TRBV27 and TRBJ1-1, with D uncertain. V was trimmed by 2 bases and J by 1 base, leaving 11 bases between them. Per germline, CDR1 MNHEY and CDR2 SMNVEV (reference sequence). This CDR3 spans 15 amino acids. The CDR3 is CASSLKANTNTEAFF. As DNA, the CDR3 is TGTGCCAGCAGTTTAAAAGCAAACACGAACACTGAAGCTTTCTTT.

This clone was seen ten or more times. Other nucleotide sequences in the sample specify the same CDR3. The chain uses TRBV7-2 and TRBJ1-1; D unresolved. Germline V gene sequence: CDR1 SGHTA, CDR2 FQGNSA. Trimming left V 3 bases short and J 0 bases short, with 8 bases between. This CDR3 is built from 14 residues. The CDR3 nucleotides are TGTGCCAGCAGCTTCGGGATGTTGAACACTGAAGCTTTCTTT. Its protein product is CASSFGMLNTEAFF.

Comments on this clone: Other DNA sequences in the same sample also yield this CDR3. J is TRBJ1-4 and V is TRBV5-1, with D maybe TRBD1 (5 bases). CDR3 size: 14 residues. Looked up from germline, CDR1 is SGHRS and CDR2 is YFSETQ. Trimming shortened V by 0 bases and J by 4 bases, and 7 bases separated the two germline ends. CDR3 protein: CASSLGQLNEKLFF. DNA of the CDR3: TGCGCCAGCAGCTTGGGACAGCTTAATGAAAAACTGTTTTTT.

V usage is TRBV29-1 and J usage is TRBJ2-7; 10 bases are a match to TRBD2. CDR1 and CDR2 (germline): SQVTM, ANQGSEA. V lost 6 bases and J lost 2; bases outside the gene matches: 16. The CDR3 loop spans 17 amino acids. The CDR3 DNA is TGCAGCGTCCTTGGAACAACGACTAGCGGGCCAACCTACGAGCAGTACTTC. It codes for CSVLGTTTSGPTYEQYF.

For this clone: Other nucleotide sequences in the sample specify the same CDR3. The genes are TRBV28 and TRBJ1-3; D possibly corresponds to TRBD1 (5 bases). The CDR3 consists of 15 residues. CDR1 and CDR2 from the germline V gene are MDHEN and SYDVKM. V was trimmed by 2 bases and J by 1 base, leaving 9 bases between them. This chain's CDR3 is CASSLGGGSGNTIYF. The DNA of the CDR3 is TGTGCCAGCAGTTTAGGTGGGGGATCTGGAAACACCATATATTTT.

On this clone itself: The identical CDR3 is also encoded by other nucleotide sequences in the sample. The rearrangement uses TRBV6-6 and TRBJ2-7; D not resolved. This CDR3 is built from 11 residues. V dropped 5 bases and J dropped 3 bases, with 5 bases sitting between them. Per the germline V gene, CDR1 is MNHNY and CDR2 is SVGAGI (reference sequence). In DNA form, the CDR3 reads TGTGCCAGCAGTAAGAACTACGAGCAGTACTTC. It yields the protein CASSKNYEQYF.

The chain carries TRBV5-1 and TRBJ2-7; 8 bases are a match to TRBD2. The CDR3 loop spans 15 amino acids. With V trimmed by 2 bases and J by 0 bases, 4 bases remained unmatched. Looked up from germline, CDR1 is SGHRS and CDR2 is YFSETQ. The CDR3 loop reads CASSFSGASSYEQYF. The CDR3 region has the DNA TGCGCCAGCAGCTTTAGCGGGGCGAGCTCCTACGAGCAGTACTTC.

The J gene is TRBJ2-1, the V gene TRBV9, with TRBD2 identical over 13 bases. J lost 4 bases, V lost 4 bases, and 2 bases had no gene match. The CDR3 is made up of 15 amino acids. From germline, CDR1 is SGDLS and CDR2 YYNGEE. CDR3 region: CASSKLAGGYNEQFF. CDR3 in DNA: TGTGCCAGCAGCAAACTAGCGGGAGGGTACAATGAGCAGTTCTTC.

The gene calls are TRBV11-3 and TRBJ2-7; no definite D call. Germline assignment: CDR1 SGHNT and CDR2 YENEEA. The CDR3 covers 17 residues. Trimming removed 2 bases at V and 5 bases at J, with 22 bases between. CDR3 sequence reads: CASSLLSPKQSEDEQYF. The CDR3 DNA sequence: TGTGCCAGCAGCTTATTGTCCCCTAAACAGAGCGAGGACGAGCAGTACTTC.